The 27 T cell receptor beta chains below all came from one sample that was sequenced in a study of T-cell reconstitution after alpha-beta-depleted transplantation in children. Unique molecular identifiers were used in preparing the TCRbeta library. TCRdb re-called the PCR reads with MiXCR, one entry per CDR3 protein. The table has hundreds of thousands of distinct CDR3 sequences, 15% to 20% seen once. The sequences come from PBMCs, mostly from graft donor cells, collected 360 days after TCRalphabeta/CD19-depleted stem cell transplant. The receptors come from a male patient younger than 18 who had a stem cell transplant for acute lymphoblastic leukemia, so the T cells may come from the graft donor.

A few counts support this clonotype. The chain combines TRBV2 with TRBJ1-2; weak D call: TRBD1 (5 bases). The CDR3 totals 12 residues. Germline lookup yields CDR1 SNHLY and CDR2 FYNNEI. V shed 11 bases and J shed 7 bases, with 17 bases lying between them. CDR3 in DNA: TGTGCCGGCCGGGGGTCTCTGAGTGGCTACACCTTC. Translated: CAGRGSLSGYTF.

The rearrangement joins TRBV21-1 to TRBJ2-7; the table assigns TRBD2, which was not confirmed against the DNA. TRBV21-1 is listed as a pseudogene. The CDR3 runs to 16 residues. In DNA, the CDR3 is TGTGCCAGCAGCAAAATCGATCGCGACTATTTTTACGAGCAGTACTTC. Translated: CASSKIDRDYFYEQYF.

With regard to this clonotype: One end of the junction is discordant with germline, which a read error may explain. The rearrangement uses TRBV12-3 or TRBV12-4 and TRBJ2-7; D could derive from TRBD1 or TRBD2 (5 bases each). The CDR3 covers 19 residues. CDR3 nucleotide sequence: TGTGCCAGCTGTTTAGCTTGGAGGTATGGCAGGGATATCTCCTACGAGCAGTACTTC. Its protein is CASCLAWRYGRDISYEQYF.

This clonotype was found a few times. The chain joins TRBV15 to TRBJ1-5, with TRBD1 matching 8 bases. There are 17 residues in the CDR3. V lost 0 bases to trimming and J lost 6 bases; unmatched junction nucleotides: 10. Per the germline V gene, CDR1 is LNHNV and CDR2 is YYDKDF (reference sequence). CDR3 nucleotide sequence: TGTGCCACCAGCAGAGATTCCGCAGGGGGCGTGGGTCAGCCCCAGCATTTT. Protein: CATSRDSAGGVGQPQHF.

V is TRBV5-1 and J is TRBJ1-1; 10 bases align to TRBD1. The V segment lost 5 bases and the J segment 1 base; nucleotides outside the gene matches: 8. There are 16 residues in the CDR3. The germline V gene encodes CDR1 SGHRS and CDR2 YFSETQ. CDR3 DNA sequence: TGCGCCAGCAGTCCACTCCGGACAGGGGGGAACACTGAAGCTTTCTTT. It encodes CASSPLRTGGNTEAFF.

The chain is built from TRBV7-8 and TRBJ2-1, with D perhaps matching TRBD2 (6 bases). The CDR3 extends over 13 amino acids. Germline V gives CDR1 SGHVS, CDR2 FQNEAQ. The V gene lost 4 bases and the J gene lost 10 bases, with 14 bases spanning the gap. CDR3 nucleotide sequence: TGTGCCAGCAGCTCAACGATAGCGGAAGAGCAGTTCTTC. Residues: CASSSTIAEEQFF.

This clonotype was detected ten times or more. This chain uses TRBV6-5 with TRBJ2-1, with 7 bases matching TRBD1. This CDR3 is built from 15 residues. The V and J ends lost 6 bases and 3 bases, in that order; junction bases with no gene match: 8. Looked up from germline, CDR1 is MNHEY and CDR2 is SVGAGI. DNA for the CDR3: TGTGCCAGCAGCCGACAGGGAAAGGGCTACAATGAGCAGTTCTTC. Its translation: CASSRQGKGYNEQFF.

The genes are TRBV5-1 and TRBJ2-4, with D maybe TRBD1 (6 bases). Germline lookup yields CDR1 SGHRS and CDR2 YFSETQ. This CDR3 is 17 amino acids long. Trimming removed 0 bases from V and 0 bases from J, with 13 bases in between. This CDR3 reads CASSLAWGRLAKNIQYF. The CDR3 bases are TGCGCCAGCAGCTTGGCCTGGGGGCGGCTAGCCAAAAACATTCAGTACTTC.

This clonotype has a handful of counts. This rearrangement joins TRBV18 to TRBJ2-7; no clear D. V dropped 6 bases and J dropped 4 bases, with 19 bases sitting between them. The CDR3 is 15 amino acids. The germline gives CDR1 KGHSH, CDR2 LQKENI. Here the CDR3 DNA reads TGTGCCAGCTCGACCAGAGACATCGTCCATTACGAGCAGTACTTC. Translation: CASSTRDIVHYEQYF.

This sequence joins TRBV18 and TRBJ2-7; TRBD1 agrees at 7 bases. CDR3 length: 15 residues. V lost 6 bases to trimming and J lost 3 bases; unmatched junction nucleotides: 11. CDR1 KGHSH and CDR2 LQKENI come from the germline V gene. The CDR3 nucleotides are TGTGCCAGCTCCCCGACCCCAGGGGGAAACTACGAGCAGTACTTC. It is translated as CASSPTPGGNYEQYF.

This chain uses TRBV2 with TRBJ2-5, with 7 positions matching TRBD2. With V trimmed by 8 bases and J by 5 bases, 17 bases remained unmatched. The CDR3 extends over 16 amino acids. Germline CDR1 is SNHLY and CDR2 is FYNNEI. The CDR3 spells CASLVGPGGGFETQYF. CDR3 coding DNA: TGTGCCAGCCTCGTTGGACCAGGCGGGGGATTCGAGACCCAGTACTTC.

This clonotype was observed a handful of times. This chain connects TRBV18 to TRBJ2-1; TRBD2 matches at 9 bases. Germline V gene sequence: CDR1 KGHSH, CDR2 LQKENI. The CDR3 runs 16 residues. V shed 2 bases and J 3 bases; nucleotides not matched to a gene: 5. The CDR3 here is CASSPWLAGYYNEQFF. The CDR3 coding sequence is TGTGCCAGCTCACCATGGCTAGCGGGGTACTACAATGAGCAGTTCTTC.

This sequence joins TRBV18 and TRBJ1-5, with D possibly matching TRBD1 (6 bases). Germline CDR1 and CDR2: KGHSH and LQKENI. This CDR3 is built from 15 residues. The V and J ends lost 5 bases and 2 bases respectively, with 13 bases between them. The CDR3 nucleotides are TGTGCCAGCTCAAAGGGGGGGAGGGGCAATCAGCCCCAGCATTTT. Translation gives CASSKGGRGNQPQHF.

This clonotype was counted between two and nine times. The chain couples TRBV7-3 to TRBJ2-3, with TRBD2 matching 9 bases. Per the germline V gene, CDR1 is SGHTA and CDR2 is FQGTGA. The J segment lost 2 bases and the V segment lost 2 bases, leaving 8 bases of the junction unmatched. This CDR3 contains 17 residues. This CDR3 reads CASSLPVLAGLTDTQYF. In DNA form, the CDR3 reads TGTGCCAGCAGCTTACCTGTACTAGCGGGCCTCACAGATACGCAGTATTTT.

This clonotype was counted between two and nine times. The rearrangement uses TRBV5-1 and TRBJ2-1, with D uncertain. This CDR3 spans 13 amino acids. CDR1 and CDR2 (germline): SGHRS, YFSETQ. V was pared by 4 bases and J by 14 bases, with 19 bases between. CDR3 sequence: CASSPAGSIQEFF. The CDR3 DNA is TGCGCCAGCAGCCCGGCAGGCTCAATTCAGGAGTTCTTC. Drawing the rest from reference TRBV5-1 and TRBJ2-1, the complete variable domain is KAGVTQTPRYLIKTRGQQVTLSCSPISGHRSVSWYQQTPGQGLQFLFEYFSETQRNKGNFPGRFSGRQFSNSRSEMNVSTLELGDSALYLCASSPAGSIQEFFGPGTRLTVL.

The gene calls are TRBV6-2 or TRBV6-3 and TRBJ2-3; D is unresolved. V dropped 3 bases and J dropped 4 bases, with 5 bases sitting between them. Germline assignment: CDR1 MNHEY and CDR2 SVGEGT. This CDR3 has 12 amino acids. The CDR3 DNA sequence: TGTGCCAGCAGTTATTCTTCAGATACGCAGTATTTT. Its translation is CASSYSSDTQYF.

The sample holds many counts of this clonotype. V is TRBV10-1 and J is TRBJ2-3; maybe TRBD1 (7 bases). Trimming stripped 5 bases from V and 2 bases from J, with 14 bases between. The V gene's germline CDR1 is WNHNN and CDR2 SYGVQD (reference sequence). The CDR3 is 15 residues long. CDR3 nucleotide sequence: TGCGCCAGCAGTCGCGGGAAGGGGGCCACAGATACGCAGTATTTT. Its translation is CASSRGKGATDTQYF.

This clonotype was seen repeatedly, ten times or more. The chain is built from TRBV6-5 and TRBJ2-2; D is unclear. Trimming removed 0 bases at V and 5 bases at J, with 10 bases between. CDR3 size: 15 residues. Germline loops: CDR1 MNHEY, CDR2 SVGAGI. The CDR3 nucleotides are TGTGCCAGCAGTTACTCCGGCTACCTGACCGGGGAGCTGTTTTTT. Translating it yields CASSYSGYLTGELFF.

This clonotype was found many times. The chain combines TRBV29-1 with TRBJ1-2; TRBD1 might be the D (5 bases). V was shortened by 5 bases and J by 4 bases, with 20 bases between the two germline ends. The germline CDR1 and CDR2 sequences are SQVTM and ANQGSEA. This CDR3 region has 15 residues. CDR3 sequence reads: CSVTRGGIRSYGYTF. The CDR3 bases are TGCAGCGTTACAAGGGGAGGAATTAGGAGCTATGGCTACACCTTC.

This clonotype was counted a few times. The chain's CDR3 is CSAWTGNQPQHF. The CDR3 nucleotides are TGCAGTGCTTGGACAGGGAATCAGCCCCAGCATTTT. The rearrangement links TRBV20-1 to TRBJ1-5; 8 bases agree with TRBD1. Germline values: CDR1 DFQATT, CDR2 SNEGSKA (reference sequence). The CDR3 extends over 12 amino acids. V lost 5 bases to trimming and J lost 4 bases; unmatched junction nucleotides: 1.

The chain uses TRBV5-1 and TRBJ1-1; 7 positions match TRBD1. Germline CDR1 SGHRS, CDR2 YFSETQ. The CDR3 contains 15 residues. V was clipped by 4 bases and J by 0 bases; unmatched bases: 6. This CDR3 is CASSHDGTVNTEAFF. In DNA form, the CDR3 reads TGCGCCAGCAGCCATGACGGGACAGTGAACACTGAAGCTTTCTTT.

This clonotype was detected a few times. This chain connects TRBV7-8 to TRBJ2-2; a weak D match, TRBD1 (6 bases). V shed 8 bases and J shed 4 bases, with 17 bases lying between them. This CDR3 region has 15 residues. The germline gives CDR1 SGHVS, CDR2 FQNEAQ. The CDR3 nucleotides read TGTGCCAGCGGCAACAGGGATCGAATCACCGGGGAGCTGTTTTTT. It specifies CASGNRDRITGELFF.

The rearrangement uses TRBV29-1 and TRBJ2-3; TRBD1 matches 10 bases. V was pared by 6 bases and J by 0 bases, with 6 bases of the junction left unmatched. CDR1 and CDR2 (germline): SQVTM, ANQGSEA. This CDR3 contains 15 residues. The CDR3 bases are TGCAGCGTGGCCGGGACAGGGGCTAGCACAGATACGCAGTATTTT. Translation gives CSVAGTGASTDTQYF.

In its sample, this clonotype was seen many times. The CDR3 region has the DNA TGTGCCAGCAGCTTATTGTTGAGGAATGAGCAGTTCTTC. Its translation is CASSLLLRNEQFF. J is TRBJ2-1 and V is TRBV7-9; D is ambiguous. Germline-derived CDR1 and CDR2 are SEHNR and FQNEAQ (reference sequence). CDR3 length equals 13 residues. The ends were cut back, 2 bases at V and 7 bases at J, with 9 bases in the middle.

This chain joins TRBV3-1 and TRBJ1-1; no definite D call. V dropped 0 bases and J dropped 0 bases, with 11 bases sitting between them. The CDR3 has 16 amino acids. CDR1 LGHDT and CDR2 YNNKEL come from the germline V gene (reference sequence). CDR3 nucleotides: TGTGCCAGCAGCCAAGAATGGCCCTTCTTGAACACTGAAGCTTTCTTT. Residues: CASSQEWPFLNTEAFF.

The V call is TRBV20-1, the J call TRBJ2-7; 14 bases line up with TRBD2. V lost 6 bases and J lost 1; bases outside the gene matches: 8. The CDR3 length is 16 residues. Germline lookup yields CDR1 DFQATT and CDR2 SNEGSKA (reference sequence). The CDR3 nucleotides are TGCAGTGCAGGGACTAGCGGGAGATGGTGGTCCTACGAGCAGTACTTC. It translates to CSAGTSGRWWSYEQYF.

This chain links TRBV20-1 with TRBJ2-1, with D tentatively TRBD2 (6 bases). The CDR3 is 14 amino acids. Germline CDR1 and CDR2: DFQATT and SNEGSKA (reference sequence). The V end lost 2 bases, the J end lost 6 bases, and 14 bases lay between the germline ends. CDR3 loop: CSARSPPGLNEQFF. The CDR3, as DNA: TGCAGTGCTAGATCCCCACCGGGACTCAATGAGCAGTTCTTC.